The 3 T cell receptor beta chains reported below all come from one sample, sequenced in a study of chemoradiotherapy in HPV16-positive cancers. The repertoire was sequenced with immunoSEQ multiplex PCR; TCRdb's copy has only in-frame clones and lacks some. The sample includes about 68,000 clones, about nine tenths of them seen just once. This material consisted of blood, taken from a patient who underwent chemoradiotherapy. The receptor set was obtained from a human donor with HPV-associated anogenital cancer.

This sequence joins TRBV28 and TRBJ2-5; the D is unclear. The J call is uncertain, as TRBJ2-7 better fits the DNA end. The germline V gene encodes CDR1 MDHEN and CDR2 SYDVKM. The CDR3 is 15 amino acids. The CDR3 DNA follows: TGTGCCAGCAGTTTAGTTCCGGGTGCCTCCTACGAGCAGTACTTC. Amino acid sequence: CASSLVPGASYEQYF.

This CDR3 is CASSYSRGGKNIQYF. CDR3 coding DNA: TGTGCCAGCAGTTACTCAAGAGGGGGGAAAAACATTCAGTACTTC. This sequence joins TRBV6-5 and TRBJ2-4, with D perhaps assigned TRBD1 or TRBD2 (6 bases each). CDR1 and CDR2 from the germline V gene are MNHEY and SVGAGI. The CDR3 consists of 15 residues. Trimming stripped 0 bases from V and 4 bases from J, with 10 bases between.

The V and J genes are TRBV19 and TRBJ1-4; D is undetermined. Germline CDR1 LNHDA, CDR2 SQIVND (reference sequence). CDR3 length: 14 amino acids. V was trimmed by 7 bases and J by 6 bases, leaving 15 bases between them. CDR3 loop: CASKIADTDEKLFF. CDR3 DNA sequence: TGTGCCAGTAAAATTGCTGATACTGATGAAAAACTGTTTTTT.